This is a list of T cell receptor beta chains from one sample in a study of T cell responses to AZD1222 COVID-19 vaccine. TCRdb's copy holds only in-frame clones and misses some; the assay was immunoSEQ multiplex PCR. The sample holds 100,000 to 130,000 clones; about 90% are singletons and the top ten take about 20%. The sample was peripheral blood, taken on day 0 of AZD1222 vaccination. These receptors were taken from an adult in good health. CDR3s include the opening cysteine and the closing phenylalanine or tryptophan. Each record gives: clone size, V gene, J gene, D gene, CDR3 protein, CDR3 DNA. D genes are given only for firm matches. Clone size, where shown, is once, few, many, or a class for clones that have expanded.

NA	TRBV10-3	TRBJ1-4	TRBD1	CAIGQANEKLFF	TGTGCCATCGGACAGGCAAATGAAAAACTGTTTTTT
once	TRBV6-5	TRBJ2-2	NA	CAVGSTNTGELFF	TGTGCTGTGGGAAGCACGAACACCGGGGAGCTGTTTTTT
NA	TRBV5-5	TRBJ2-2	NA	CASSSRGGGDTGELFF	TGTGCCAGCAGCTCACGGGGAGGGGGAGACACCGGGGAGCTGTTTTTT
NA	TRBV19	TRBJ2-7	NA	CASSIEGTSYEQYF	TGTGCCAGTAGTATAGAGGGGACCAGCTACGAGCAGTACTTC
few	TRBV6-2/TRBV6-3	TRBJ1-1	NA	CASSRPLGAGHEAFF	TGTGCCAGCAGTCGACCTCTAGGGGCGGGCCATGAAGCTTTCTTT
NA	TRBV3-1/TRBV3-2	TRBJ2-1	NA	CASSQGRVSYNEQFF	TGTGCCAGCAGCCAAGGCCGGGTTTCCTACAATGAGCAGTTCTTC
NA	TRBV5-1	TRBJ2-2	NA	CASSLVGTGELFF	TGCGCCAGCAGCTTGGTGGGGACCGGGGAGCTGTTTTTT
NA	TRBV14	TRBJ2-3	TRBD1	CASSQHRWTGHKSDTQYF	TGTGCCAGCAGCCAACATAGATGGACAGGGCATAAATCAGATACGCAGTATTTT
NA	TRBV4-3	TRBJ1-6	NA	CASSQAGHNLSPLHF	TGCGCCAGCAGCCAAGCTGGACATAACCTTTCACCCCTCCACTTT
NA	TRBV7-8	TRBJ1-2	NA	CASSLGSTNYGYTF	TGTGCCAGCAGCTTAGGGAGTACTAACTATGGCTACACCTTC
NA	TRBV10-1	TRBJ1-1	TRBD1	CASRNRGKGAFF	TGCGCCAGCAGGAACAGGGGGAAAGGAGCTTTCTTT
NA	TRBV6-5	TRBJ2-7	TRBD1	CASRDSISYEQYF	TGTGCCAGTCGGGACAGTATCTCCTACGAGCAGTACTTC
NA	TRBV19	TRBJ1-6	NA	CASSSGTWDSPLHF	TGTGCCAGTAGTTCCGGGACGTGGGATTCACCCCTCCACTTT
NA	TRBV19	TRBJ1-3	NA	CASSFLSGNTIYF	TGTGCCAGTAGTTTTCTCTCTGGAAACACCATATATTTT
NA	TRBV7-2	TRBJ2-3	TRBD2	CASSLRGIGGVRSTDTQYF	TGTGCCAGCAGCTTACGGGGAATCGGGGGGGTTCGGAGCACAGATACGCAGTATTTT
NA	TRBV19	TRBJ1-5	TRBD1	CASSIGGGQGNQPQHF	TGTGCCAGTAGTATAGGAGGGGGCCAGGGGAATCAGCCCCAGCATTTT
NA	TRBV19	TRBJ2-1	NA	CASSIFVISVDEQFF	TGTGCCAGTAGTATTTTTGTGATCTCTGTGGATGAGCAGTTCTTC
NA	TRBV3-1/TRBV3-2	TRBJ2-7	NA	CASSPHRDTNYEQYF	TGTGCCAGCAGCCCACACCGGGACACTAACTACGAGCAGTACTTC
NA	TRBV7-2	TRBJ1-5	NA	CASSPTGTANQPQHF	TGTGCCAGCAGCCCCACCGGGACGGCAAATCAGCCCCAGCATTTT
NA	TRBV5-6	TRBJ2-7	NA	CASSLSSGPLTEQYF	TGTGCCAGCAGCTTGAGTAGTGGGCCGCTTACGGAGCAGTACTTC
few	TRBV7-3	TRBJ2-1	NA	CASSWKYNEQFF	TGTGCCAGCAGCTGGAAATACAATGAGCAGTTCTTC
NA	TRBV3-1/TRBV3-2	TRBJ2-3	NA	CASSHNTGKPPDTQYF	TGTGCCAGCAGCCACAACACCGGCAAGCCGCCTGATACGCAGTATTTT
NA	TRBV5-6	TRBJ1-1	NA	CASSLLPNTEAFF	TGTGCCAGCAGCTTGCTACCGAACACTGAAGCTTTCTTT
NA	TRBV6-1	TRBJ1-4	NA	CASSETSATNEKLFF	TGTGCCAGCAGTGAAACATCTGCAACTAATGAAAAACTGTTTTTT
NA	TRBV5-1	TRBJ1-2	NA	CASSWTEPYGYTF	TGCGCCAGCAGTTGGACAGAACCTTATGGCTACACCTTC
NA	TRBV19	TRBJ2-3	NA	CASTSGGDTQYF	TGTGCCAGTACCTCTGGCGGGGATACGCAGTATTTT
NA	TRBV19	TRBJ2-7	NA	CASSIDRREQYF	TGTGCCAGTAGTATAGATCGACGCGAGCAGTACTTC
NA	TRBV29-1	TRBJ1-1	NA	CSVEIQGGTEAFF	TGCAGCGTTGAGATACAGGGAGGCACTGAAGCTTTCTTT
NA	TRBV7-8	TRBJ2-7	NA	CASSLGTRNDYEQYF	TGTGCCAGCAGCTTAGGGACACGGAACGACTACGAGCAGTACTTC
NA	TRBV23-1	TRBJ1-5	TRBD1	CASSHPPGQCIRSNQPQHF	TGCGCCAGCAGTCATCCCCCGGGACAGTGTATTCGGAGCAATCAGCCCCAGCATTTT
once	TRBV7-3	TRBJ2-7	NA	CASSPGTSAYEQYF	TGTGCCAGCAGCCCGGGGACATCAGCCTACGAGCAGTACTTC
NA	TRBV15	TRBJ1-3	NA	CATSRDLAGLGNTIYF	TGTGCCACCAGCAGAGATCTTGCAGGGTTGGGAAACACCATATATTTT
NA	TRBV11-2	TRBJ1-1	NA	CASSLSIERGSDTEAFF	TGTGCCAGCAGCTTATCTATTGAGAGGGGGTCGGACACTGAAGCTTTCTTT
NA	TRBV3-1/TRBV3-2	TRBJ1-2	NA	CASSRGEGYGYTF	TGTGCCAGCAGTCGAGGTGAGGGCTATGGCTACACCTTC
NA	TRBV13	TRBJ1-1	TRBD1	CASSLEGTGTEAFF	TGTGCCAGCAGCTTAGAAGGGACAGGGACTGAAGCTTTCTTT
once	TRBV5-3	TRBJ2-4	TRBD2	CARSWAGGPENIQYF	TGTGCCAGAAGCTGGGCGGGGGGGCCGGAAAACATTCAGTACTTC
NA	TRBV4-1	TRBJ1-5	NA	CASSQARGAGIGDQPQHF	TGCGCCAGCAGCCAAGCCCGCGGGGCAGGGATTGGGGATCAGCCCCAGCATTTT
NA	TRBV29-1	TRBJ1-2	TRBD1	CSVPTGTGDGYTF	TGCAGCGTTCCGACCGGGACAGGGGACGGCTACACCTTC
NA	TRBV4-3	TRBJ2-7	NA	CASSQGRGVAYEQYF	TGCGCCAGCAGCCAAGGCAGGGGGGTAGCCTACGAGCAGTACTTC
NA	TRBV7-9	TRBJ2-5	NA	CASSPSTVVETQYF	TGTGCCAGCAGCCCCTCGACAGTCGTGGAGACCCAGTACTTC
NA	TRBV29-1	TRBJ2-7	NA	CSVTGVYEQYF	TGCAGCGTTACTGGGGTATACGAGCAGTACTTC
NA	TRBV9	TRBJ1-1	TRBD1	CASSERQGLNTEAFF	TGTGCCAGCAGCGAAAGACAGGGATTGAACACTGAAGCTTTCTTT
once	TRBV6-1	TRBJ1-2	NA	CASSEQGGRANYGYTF	TGTGCCAGCAGTGAACAAGGGGGAAGAGCTAACTATGGCTACACCTTC
NA	TRBV19	TRBJ2-5	TRBD2	CASSSGTRHRGTQYF	TGTGCCAGTAGTTCCGGGACTAGGCACCGGGGGACCCAGTACTTC
once	TRBV7-9	TRBJ2-1	TRBD2	CASSLGVSSGGVDEQFF	TGTGCCAGCAGCTTAGGGGTGTCGAGCGGGGGAGTGGATGAGCAGTTCTTC
NA	TRBV5-1	TRBJ2-7	TRBD2	CASTPGTSGSSYEQYF	TGCGCCAGTACCCCCGGGACTAGCGGGTCCTCCTACGAGCAGTACTTC
once	TRBV10-3	TRBJ2-7	NA	CAISGRGEQYF	TGTGCCATCAGTGGTCGGGGCGAGCAGTACTTC
NA	TRBV2	TRBJ1-4	NA	CASAWDISNEKLFF	TGTGCCAGCGCCTGGGACATAAGTAATGAAAAACTGTTTTTT
NA	TRBV7-2	TRBJ2-7	TRBD1	CASSQFARGLPYEQYF	TGTGCCAGCAGCCAGTTTGCGAGGGGGCTCCCCTACGAGCAGTACTTC
NA	TRBV27	TRBJ1-1	TRBD1	CASTRQGENTEAFF	TGTGCCAGCACCCGACAGGGGGAGAACACTGAAGCTTTCTTT
NA	TRBV11-2	TRBJ2-5	TRBD2	CASSLVAGGQETQYF	TGTGCCAGCAGCTTAGTGGCGGGGGGGCAAGAGACCCAGTACTTC
NA	TRBV5-6	TRBJ1-4	TRBD1	CASTDRGMDEKLFF	TGTGCCAGCACGGACAGGGGAATGGATGAAAAACTGTTTTTT
NA	TRBV19	TRBJ1-2	NA	CASSIGGVYGYTF	TGTGCCAGTAGTATTGGGGGGGTCTATGGCTACACCTTC
once	TRBV7-9	TRBJ2-3	TRBD2	CASTPTSGGLNTQYF	TGTGCCAGCACCCCGACTAGCGGGGGGCTCAATACGCAGTATTTT